The TCR beta chain described here comes from a study of control samples from healthy donors and cancer patients. Clones were sequenced by immunoSEQ multiplex PCR, and TCRdb holds only the in-frame ones, with some missing. The sample lists about 61,000 clones; around 90% were seen once. The germline V gene encodes CDR1 MNHEY and CDR2 SVGEGT. This CDR3 is built from 15 residues. The V and J ends lost 4 bases and 11 bases, in that order; junction bases with no gene match: 12. This sequence was found in a man aged 60 to 69 with colorectal cancer. The chain joins TRBV6-2 or TRBV6-3 to TRBJ1-4; 8 positions match TRBD1. Sequenced input: PBMCs. CDR3: CASSSAGGSALKLFF. CDR3 DNA: TGTGCCAGCAGTTCCGCAGGGGGCAGTGCGTTGAAACTGTTTTTT.